This record covers a single T cell receptor (beta chain). Its antigen is as yet unknown. The junction and the germline gene differ at one end; a read error may be behind it. TCR beta cDNA was prepared out of around 460 ng total RNA by means of a constant-region primer. A slightly modified ARM-PCR protocol with three nested multiplex PCR rounds produced these TCR beta libraries. A C-beta reverse primer was combined with TRBV1-TRBV30 forward primers in the first two PCR rounds, and each round had approximately 10 cycles. TCRdb re-called the multiplex PCR reads with MiXCR, one entry per CDR3 protein. The table shows 45,000 or so distinct CDR3 sequences, with roughly 74% occurring only once. Germline V gene sequence: CDR1 SEHNR, CDR2 FQNEAQ (reference sequence). The CDR3 extends over 15 amino acids. Between roughly 20 and 33 mg of unsorted bulk tissue served as the source from which RNA and DNA were co-extracted. None of the patients had received treatment, and all had chronic HBV infection.

The data belong to a study of tumor-infiltrating lymphocytes in primary liver carcinoma. Study at large: Tumors measured about 4 to 10 cm and were stage T1-T3 N0M0. There were roughly 3.5 to 7.5 million productive TCRbeta reads per sample, a yield similar across tissue types. General study results and limits: Overlap in tumor-adjacent and tumor-blood pairs fell below that of tumor region pairs.

Specimen: tumor-adjacent normal liver tissue. The receptor was isolated from a woman aged 25 to 45 with primary liver carcinoma and hepatitis B virus infection. This chain joins TRBV7-9 and TRBJ1-6; TRBD1 agrees at 7 bases. The CDR3 protein is CASSLTEGGQSLLHF. DNA for the CDR3: TGTGCCAGCAGTTTAACAGAGGGGGGACAGTCACTCCTCCACTTT. Full variable domain (missing parts from reference TRBV7-9 and TRBJ1-6): DTGVSQNPRHKITKRGQNVTFRCDPISEHNRLYWYRQTLGQGPEFLTYFQNEAQLEKSRLLSDRFSAERPKGSFSTLEIQRTEQGDSAMYLCASSLTEGGQSLLHFGNGTRLTVT.